Listed below are T cell receptor beta chains from one sample, sequenced in a study of beta chain features in type 1 diabetes. Here immunoSEQ multiplex PCR was the method, and the copy in TCRdb shows in-frame clones only, minus some. The table shows some 140,000 clones, with 9.2% occurring only once. The sample was central memory CD4+ T cells from blood. Receptors originate from a man younger than 35 in good health. Each CDR3 is given with its conserved first and last residue.

v_gene	j_gene	CDR3aa
TRBV25-1	TRBJ2-5	CASSEYWAGVGQETQYF
TRBV27	TRBJ2-1	CASSPLGLTDEQFF
TRBV11-2	TRBJ2-7	CASSSAAGGRPNEQYF
TRBV4-1	TRBJ2-5	CASSQGDGTKAQETQYF
TRBV29-1	TRBJ1-2	CSVAGQGKGYTF
TRBV7-2	TRBJ1-6	CASSLGGHGNSPLHF
TRBV5-1	TRBJ2-7	CASSLAPGLATYEQYF
TRBV7-2	TRBJ2-1	CASSFPTSGGAASVNEQFF
TRBV4-1	TRBJ2-5	CASSQDGTGEETQYF
TRBV27	TRBJ2-7	CASSPGQGAYEQYF
TRBV7-2	TRBJ2-1	CASSPRNSRPFF
TRBV25-1	TRBJ2-1	CASSESGAVEQFF
TRBV2	TRBJ1-1	CASRRDRNTEAFF
TRBV14	TRBJ2-2	CASSQDWNTGELFF
TRBV6-6	TRBJ1-6	CASSPQGVDSPLHF
TRBV9	TRBJ2-5	CASSVAGAREETQYF
TRBV6-5	TRBJ1-3	CASSSGSAGNTIYF
TRBV18	TRBJ1-1	CASSPTGARGTEAFF
TRBV15	TRBJ1-2	CATSTNTGTGTGYTF
TRBV28	TRBJ2-7	CATQGGSGYEQYF
TRBV30	TRBJ1-5	CAWSVGQGWNQPQHF
TRBV7-8	TRBJ2-7	CASSSRSSSEQYF
TRBV18	TRBJ2-5	CASSPPNYQETQYF
TRBV19	TRBJ2-2	CASSIRRRGQGKNTGELFF
TRBV9	TRBJ1-2	CASSVGFPSNYGYTF
TRBV7-9	TRBJ1-2	CASSLSGFNYGYTF
TRBV28	TRBJ2-5	CASSLNSGGQETQYF
TRBV7-2	TRBJ1-5	CASSALTGTGQPQHF
TRBV7-2	TRBJ2-5	CASSRGERGGGETQYF
TRBV5-1	TRBJ1-5	CASSTGTGYQPQHF
TRBV7-2	TRBJ2-1	CASSASLALNEQFF
TRBV5-8	TRBJ2-1	CASSLEAGGPYEQFF
TRBV11-2	TRBJ2-4	CASSLDGGGNIQYF
TRBV18	TRBJ1-5	CASAPGGGRERQPQHF
TRBV5-1	TRBJ2-5	CASSVSPTGTSGGETQYF
TRBV5-1	TRBJ2-7	CASSFDGGPVYEQYF
TRBV2	TRBJ2-2	CASSLQGGAGELFF
TRBV6-5	TRBJ2-7	CASRSGGSISYEQYF
TRBV28	TRBJ1-4	CASSPRTGANEKLFF
TRBV27	TRBJ2-3	CASSFLDRGPDTQYF
TRBV7-8	TRBJ1-5	CASSTSGTGGSNQPQHF
TRBV4-2	TRBJ1-4	CASSQELQGKKLFF
TRBV19	TRBJ1-1	CASSTPGTGVANTEAFF
TRBV4-2	TRBJ1-6	CASSQSLPGFDRHSPLHF
TRBV30	TRBJ1-6	CAWRSGTGVHRSPLHF
TRBV4-2	TRBJ2-3	CASSRTSGGVGLTDTQYF
TRBV28	TRBJ2-5	CASSSWTGTYQETQYF
TRBV7-7	TRBJ2-1	CASSFSPTSTNEQFF
TRBV6-1	TRBJ1-2	CASSEEGQDGYGYTF
TRBV19	TRBJ2-1	CASTLAGAQNEQFF
TRBV5-4	TRBJ2-3	CASSPAGGIGTDTQYF
TRBV9	TRBJ1-5	CASSVAGVYNQPQHF
TRBV19	TRBJ1-2	CASSILGGSYGYTF